This TCR beta chain comes out of a study of T cell responses to AZD1222 COVID-19 vaccine. Findings and caveats of the study: Reports say nearly half of spike-specific TCRs go after unmutated variant regions. Researchers took repertoire samples only after the peak T cell response had come.

The method was immunoSEQ multiplex PCR; TCRdb's version includes in-frame clones alone and lacks a portion of them. The table has 74,000 or so clones, around 84% seen once. V was clipped by 2 bases and J by 5 bases, with 15 bases between them. The length of the CDR3 is 15 residues. CDR1 and CDR2 (germline): SEHNR, FQNEAQ (reference sequence). Note on this clone: Its cognate antigen is unknown.

Material: peripheral blood, obtained on day 0 of AZD1222 vaccination. The sequence was obtained from an adult in good health. The chain carries TRBV7-9 and TRBJ1-2, with no clear D. The CDR3 reads CASSLFGEVLYGYTF. The CDR3, as DNA: TGTGCCAGCAGCTTATTCGGGGAAGTCCTATATGGCTACACCTTC.